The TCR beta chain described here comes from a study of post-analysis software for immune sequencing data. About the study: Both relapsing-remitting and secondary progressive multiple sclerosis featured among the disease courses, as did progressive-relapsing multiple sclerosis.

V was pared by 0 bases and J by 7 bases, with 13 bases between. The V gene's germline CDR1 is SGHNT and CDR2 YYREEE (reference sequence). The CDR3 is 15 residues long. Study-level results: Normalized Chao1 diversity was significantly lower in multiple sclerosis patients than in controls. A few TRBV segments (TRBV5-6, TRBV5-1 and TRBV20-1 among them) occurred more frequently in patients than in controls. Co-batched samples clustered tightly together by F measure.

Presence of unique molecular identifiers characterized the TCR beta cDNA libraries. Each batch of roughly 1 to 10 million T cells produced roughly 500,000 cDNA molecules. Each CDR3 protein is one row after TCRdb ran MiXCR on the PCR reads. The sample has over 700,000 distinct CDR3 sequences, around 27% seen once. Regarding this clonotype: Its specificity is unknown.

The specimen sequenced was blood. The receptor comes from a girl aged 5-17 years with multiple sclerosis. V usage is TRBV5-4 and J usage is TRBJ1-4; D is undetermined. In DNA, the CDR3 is TGTGCCAGCAGCTTGGGAACCGCCATGAGTGAAAAACTGTTTTTT. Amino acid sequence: CASSLGTAMSEKLFF.